This TCR beta chain derives from a study of blood T cell repertoires in COVID-19. Whole-study context: Both acute and convalescent COVID-19 samples were obtained from the United States, Italy and Spain. PBMCs, B-cell-depleted T cells, or T cells provided the cDNA or gDNA that made up the material.

While infection was still active, Seattle patients were enrolled and then followed longitudinally. The table lists this clone with a count of one. Germline values: CDR1 MGHRA, CDR2 YSYEKL. The CDR3 is made up of 16 amino acids. With 5 bases clipped from V and 3 bases from J, the junction kept 7 bases outside the gene matches. Original analysis: Amplifying reference gene primers gave estimates of nucleated cell counts. Some clones are missing from TCRdb's copy, which holds only in-frame ones; the method was immunoSEQ multiplex PCR. V and J calls and clone size are those listed in that table; D and trimming were worked out from the DNA. The sample has 300,000 to 400,000 clones, approximately 87% seen once.

The TCR was taken from a woman in her sixties with COVID-19, enrolled during active disease. Sequencing was performed on peripheral blood. The chain couples TRBV4-1 to TRBJ1-1; 12 positions agree with TRBD1. DNA of the CDR3: TGCGCCAGCAGCAAGCCGGGACAGGGGGCCTACACTGAAGCTTTCTTT. It yields the protein CASSKPGQGAYTEAFF.